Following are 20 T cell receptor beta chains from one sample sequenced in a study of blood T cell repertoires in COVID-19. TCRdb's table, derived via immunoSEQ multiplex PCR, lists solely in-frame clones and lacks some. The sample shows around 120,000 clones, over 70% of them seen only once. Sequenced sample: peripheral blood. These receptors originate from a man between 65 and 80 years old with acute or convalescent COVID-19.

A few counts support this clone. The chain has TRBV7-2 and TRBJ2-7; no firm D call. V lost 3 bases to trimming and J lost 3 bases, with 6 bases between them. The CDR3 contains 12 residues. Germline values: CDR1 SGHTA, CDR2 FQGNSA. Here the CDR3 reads CASSLTGYEQYF. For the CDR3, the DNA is TGTGCCAGCAGCTTGACGGGCTACGAGCAGTACTTC.

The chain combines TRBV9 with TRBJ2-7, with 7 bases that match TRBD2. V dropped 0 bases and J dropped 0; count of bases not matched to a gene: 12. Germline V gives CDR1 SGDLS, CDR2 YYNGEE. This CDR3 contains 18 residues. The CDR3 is CASSVAAGEPFSSYEQYF. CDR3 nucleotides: TGTGCCAGCAGCGTAGCGGCGGGGGAGCCTTTCTCCTCCTACGAGCAGTACTTC.

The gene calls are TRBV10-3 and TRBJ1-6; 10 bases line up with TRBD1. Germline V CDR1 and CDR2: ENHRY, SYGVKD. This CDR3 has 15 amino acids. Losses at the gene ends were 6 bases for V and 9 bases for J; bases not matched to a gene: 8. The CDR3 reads CAIRPTGTGASPLHF. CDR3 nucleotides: TGTGCCATCAGGCCGACCGGGACAGGGGCTTCACCCCTCCACTTT.

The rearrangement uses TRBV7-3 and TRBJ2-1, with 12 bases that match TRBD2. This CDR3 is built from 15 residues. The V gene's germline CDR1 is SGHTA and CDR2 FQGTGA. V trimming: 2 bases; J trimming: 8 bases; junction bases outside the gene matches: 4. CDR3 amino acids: CASSLQLAGGHEQFF. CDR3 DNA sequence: TGTGCCAGCAGCTTACAACTAGCGGGGGGACATGAGCAGTTCTTC.

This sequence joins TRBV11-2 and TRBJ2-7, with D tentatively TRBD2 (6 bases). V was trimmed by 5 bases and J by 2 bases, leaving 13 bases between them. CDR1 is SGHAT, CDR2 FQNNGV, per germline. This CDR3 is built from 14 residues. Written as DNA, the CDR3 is TGTGCCAGCAGCCCTTCGGACTACCCCTACGAGCAGTACTTC. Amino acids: CASSPSDYPYEQYF.

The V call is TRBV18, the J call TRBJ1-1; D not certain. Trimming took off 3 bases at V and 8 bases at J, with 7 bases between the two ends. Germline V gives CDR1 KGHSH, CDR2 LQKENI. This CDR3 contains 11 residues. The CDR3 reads CASSPAVEAFF. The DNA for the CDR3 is TGTGCCAGCTCACCGGCCGTCGAAGCTTTCTTT.

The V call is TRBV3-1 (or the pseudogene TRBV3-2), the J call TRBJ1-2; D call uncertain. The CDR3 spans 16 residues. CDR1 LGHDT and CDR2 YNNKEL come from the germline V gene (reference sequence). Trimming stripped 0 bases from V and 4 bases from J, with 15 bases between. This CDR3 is CASSQDAGSPGYGYTF. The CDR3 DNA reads TGTGCCAGCAGCCAAGATGCGGGATCCCCGGGCTATGGCTACACCTTC.

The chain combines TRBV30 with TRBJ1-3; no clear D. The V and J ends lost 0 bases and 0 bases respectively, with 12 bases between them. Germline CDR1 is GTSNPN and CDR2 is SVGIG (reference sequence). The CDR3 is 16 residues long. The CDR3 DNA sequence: TGTGCCTGGAGTGTACTAGGAGGGCACTCTGGAAACACCATATATTTT. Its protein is CAWSVLGGHSGNTIYF.

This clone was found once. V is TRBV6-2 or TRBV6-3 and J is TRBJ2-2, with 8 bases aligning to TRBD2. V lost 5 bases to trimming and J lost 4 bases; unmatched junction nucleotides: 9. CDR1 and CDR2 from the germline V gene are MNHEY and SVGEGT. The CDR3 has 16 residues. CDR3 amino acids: CASSPRGGRATGELFF. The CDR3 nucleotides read TGTGCCAGCAGTCCACGCGGGGGGCGGGCCACCGGGGAGCTGTTTTTT.

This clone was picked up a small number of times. The CDR3 is CASSSGTGVLETQYF. The CDR3 DNA reads TGTGCCAGCAGTTCCGGGACAGGGGTTCTGGAGACCCAGTACTTC. V and J are TRBV7-9 and TRBJ2-5, with 10 bases identical to TRBD1. The germline CDR1 and CDR2 sequences are SEHNR and FQNEAQ (reference sequence). V lost 6 bases and J lost 5; bases outside the gene matches: 9. The CDR3 runs to 15 residues.

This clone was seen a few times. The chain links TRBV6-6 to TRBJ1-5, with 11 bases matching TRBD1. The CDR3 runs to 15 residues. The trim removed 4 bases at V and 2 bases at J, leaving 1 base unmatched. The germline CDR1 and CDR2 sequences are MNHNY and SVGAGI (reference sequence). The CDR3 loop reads CASSWGQGGNQPQHF. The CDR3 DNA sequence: TGTGCCAGCAGTTGGGGACAGGGGGGCAATCAGCCCCAGCATTTT.

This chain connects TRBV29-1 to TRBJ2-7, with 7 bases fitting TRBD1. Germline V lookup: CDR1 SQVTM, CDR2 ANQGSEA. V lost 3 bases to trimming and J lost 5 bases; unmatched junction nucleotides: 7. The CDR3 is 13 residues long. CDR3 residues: CSVDYNRGNEQYF. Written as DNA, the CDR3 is TGCAGCGTTGATTACAACAGGGGAAACGAGCAGTACTTC.

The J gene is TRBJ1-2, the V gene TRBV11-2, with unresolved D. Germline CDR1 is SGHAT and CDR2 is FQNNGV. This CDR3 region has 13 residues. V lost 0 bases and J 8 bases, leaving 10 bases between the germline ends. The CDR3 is CASSLDLTGGYTF. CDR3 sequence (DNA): TGTGCCAGCAGCTTAGATTTGACGGGGGGCTACACCTTC.

In nucleotides, the CDR3 is TGCGCCAGCAGCCCTTCCTGGGCGGGGGAGACCCAGTACTTC. Protein: CASSPSWAGETQYF. The chain links TRBV4-3 to TRBJ2-5, with D perhaps TRBD2 (6 bases). CDR1 and CDR2 from the germline V gene are LGHNA and YSLEER. V lost 4 bases and J 5 bases, leaving 14 bases between the germline ends. The CDR3 extends over 14 amino acids.

CDR3 bases: TGTGCCAGCAGCTTAGGCTGGAACACTGAAGCTTTCTTT. Protein product: CASSLGWNTEAFF. V and J are TRBV7-3 and TRBJ1-1; D is undetermined. Germline CDR1 SGHTA, CDR2 FQGTGA. The germline V and J ends were trimmed by 2 bases and 1 base, with 5 bases remaining between them. This CDR3 is built from 13 residues. Full variable domain (outside the CDR3, taken from reference TRBV7-3 and TRBJ1-1): GAGVSQTPSNKVTEKGKYVELRCDPISGHTALYWYRQSLGQGPEFLIYFQGTGAADDSGLPNDRFFAVRPEGSVSTLKIQRTERGDSAVYLCASSLGWNTEAFFGQGTRLTVV.

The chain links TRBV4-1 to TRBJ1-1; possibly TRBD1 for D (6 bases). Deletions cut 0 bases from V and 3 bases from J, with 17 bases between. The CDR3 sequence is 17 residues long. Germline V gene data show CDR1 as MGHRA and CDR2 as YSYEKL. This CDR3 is CASSQEGLVKGDTEAFF. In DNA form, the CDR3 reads TGCGCCAGCAGCCAAGAAGGGCTGGTCAAGGGGGACACTGAAGCTTTCTTT.

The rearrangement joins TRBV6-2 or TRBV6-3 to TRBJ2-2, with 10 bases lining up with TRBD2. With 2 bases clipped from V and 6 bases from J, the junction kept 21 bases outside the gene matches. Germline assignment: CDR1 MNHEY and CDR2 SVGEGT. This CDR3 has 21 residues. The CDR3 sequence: CASSYPRRASGGILSAGELFF. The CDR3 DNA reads TGTGCCAGCAGTTACCCCCGCCGGGCTAGCGGGGGAATTTTGTCAGCCGGGGAGCTGTTTTTT.

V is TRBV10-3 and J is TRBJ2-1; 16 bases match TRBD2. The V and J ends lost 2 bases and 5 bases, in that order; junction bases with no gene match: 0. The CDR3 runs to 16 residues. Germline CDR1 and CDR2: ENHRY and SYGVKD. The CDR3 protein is CAISEGTSGGDNEQFF. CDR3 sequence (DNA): TGTGCCATCAGTGAGGGGACTAGCGGGGGGGACAATGAGCAGTTCTTC.

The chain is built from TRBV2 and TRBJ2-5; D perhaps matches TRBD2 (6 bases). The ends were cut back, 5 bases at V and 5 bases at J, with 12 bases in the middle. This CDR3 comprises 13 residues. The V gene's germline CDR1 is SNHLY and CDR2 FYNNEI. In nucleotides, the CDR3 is TGTGCCAGCAGTCGTAGCGGAGTGGAGACCCAGTACTTC. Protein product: CASSRSGVETQYF.

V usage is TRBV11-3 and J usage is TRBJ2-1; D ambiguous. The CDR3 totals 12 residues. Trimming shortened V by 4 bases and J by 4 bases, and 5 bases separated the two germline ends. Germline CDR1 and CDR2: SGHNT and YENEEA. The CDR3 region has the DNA TGTGCCAGCAGCTCTAAGTACAATGAGCAGTTCTTC. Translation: CASSSKYNEQFF.